This TCR beta chain was recorded in a study of vaccination and CD4 T cells after COVID-19. This clonotype was found a few times. The target antigen is unknown. Treatment indicated: roughly 11-day PBMC culture with coronavirus spike peptide pools or control peptides (ViraFEST assay). This CDR3 contains 14 residues. Trimming shortened V by 0 bases and J by 1 base, and 6 bases separated the two germline ends. Germline assignment: CDR1 MNHEY and CDR2 SVGAGI. Oncomine TCR Beta short-read sequencing was applied to DNA from cultured CD4+ T cells. One entry per CDR3 protein results from TCRdb running MiXCR on the PCR reads. The sample gives about 23,000 distinct CDR3 sequences, under 45% of which show up once; approximately 19% is in the top ten.

The sample in question was CD4+ T cells from blood, cultured in vitro, obtained before SARS-CoV-2 vaccination. The source of this sequence is a human donor who received a COVID-19 vaccine. This chain uses TRBV6-5 with TRBJ1-2; a weak D match, TRBD1 (5 bases). CDR3 DNA sequence: TGTGCCAGCAGTTACTCGGGGGATAACTATGGCTACACCTTC. Its protein product is CASSYSGDNYGYTF.